Shown below are 17 T cell receptor beta chains from a single sample sequenced in a study of blood T cell repertoires in COVID-19. Only in-frame clones appear in the TCRdb table, and some are missing; sequencing was by immunoSEQ multiplex PCR. The data contain 240,000 or so clones, about 86% of them seen just once; the ten biggest clones take up about 3.3%. Input material: PBMCs or T cells enriched from blood (not recorded which). The receptors derive from a woman aged 40-49 years with acute COVID-19.

The V call is TRBV9, the J call TRBJ1-1; tentatively, D is TRBD1 (6 bases). V was shortened by 4 bases and J by 4 bases, with 17 bases between the two germline ends. The CDR3 is made up of 15 amino acids. Germline V lookup: CDR1 SGDLS, CDR2 YYNGEE. CDR3 bases: TGTGCCAGCAGCCCCGAGGGGGGGATCCGCACTGAAGCTTTCTTT. Amino acid sequence: CASSPEGGIRTEAFF.

In its sample, this clone was seen once. The V and J genes are TRBV19 and TRBJ2-1; D unclear. The CDR3 sequence is 16 residues long. Trimming left V 6 bases short and J 6 bases short, with 21 bases between. Germline lookup yields CDR1 LNHDA and CDR2 SQIVND (reference sequence). As DNA, the CDR3 is TGTGCCAGTAGCAACGACGCGAGGCTGATCCTCAATGAGCAGTTCTTC. This gives the protein CASSNDARLILNEQFF.

DNA for the CDR3: TGTGCCAGCAGCTTGCGACTAGCGGGAGTCTACGAGCAGTACTTC. It yields the protein CASSLRLAGVYEQYF. The rearrangement uses TRBV5-4 and TRBJ2-7; 12 bases are a match to TRBD2. This CDR3 region has 15 residues. The germline V gene encodes CDR1 SGHNT and CDR2 YYREEE (reference sequence). V gave up 1 base and J gave up 3 bases; unmatched junction bases: 2.

In its sample, this clone was seen many times. The chain links TRBV19 to TRBJ2-7; D not certain. Looked up from germline, CDR1 is LNHDA and CDR2 is SQIVND (reference sequence). V was shortened by 4 bases and J by 3 bases, with 13 bases between the two germline ends. The CDR3 runs 14 residues. CDR3 sequence reads: CASSKSQLGYEQYF. In DNA, the CDR3 is TGTGCCAGTAGTAAGAGCCAACTCGGCTACGAGCAGTACTTC. Drawing the rest from reference TRBV19 and TRBJ2-7, the complete variable domain is DGGITQSPKYLFRKEGQNVTLSCEQNLNHDAMYWYRQDPGQGLRLIYYSQIVNDFQKGDIAEGYSVSREKKESFPLTVTSAQKNPTAFYLCASSKSQLGYEQYFGPGTRLTVT.

CDR3 protein: CASSVLGFGTGELFF. The CDR3 bases are TGTGCCAGCAGCGTATTGGGCTTTGGGACCGGGGAGCTGTTTTTT. The genes are TRBV9 and TRBJ2-2; D not certain. Trimming cost V 1 base and J 5 bases, with 12 bases left between them. The CDR3 has 15 residues. The germline V gene has CDR1 SGDLS and CDR2 YYNGEE.

The rearrangement joins TRBV7-8 to TRBJ2-2; 11 nucleotides match TRBD2. The germline V gene has CDR1 SGHVS and CDR2 FQNEAQ. The CDR3 length is 16 residues. The junction had 7 bases not matched to a gene; V was cut back by 5 bases and J by 5 bases. The CDR3 sequence: CASSPRGLAETGELFF. CDR3 DNA sequence: TGTGCCAGCAGCCCCCGGGGACTAGCGGAGACCGGGGAGCTGTTTTTT. The full variable domain, in which reference TRBV7-8 and TRBJ2-2 provide the parts outside the CDR3, is GAGVSQSPRYKVAKRGQDVALRCDPISGHVSLFWYQQALGQGPEFLTYFQNEAQLDKSGLPSDRFFAERPEGSVSTLKIQRTQQEDSAVYLCASSPRGLAETGELFFGEGSRLTVL.

The V and J genes are TRBV9 and TRBJ1-5; D not certain. V was shortened by 0 bases and J by 2 bases, with 12 bases between the two germline ends. Germline V gene sequence: CDR1 SGDLS, CDR2 YYNGEE. The CDR3 contains 16 residues. The CDR3 bases are TGTGCCAGCAGCGTAGGTGGCGGTGAGGGCAATCAGCCCCAGCATTTT. Translated, it gives CASSVGGGEGNQPQHF.

The chain combines TRBV30 with TRBJ1-3; tentative D call: TRBD1 (5 bases). This CDR3 has 14 residues. The ends were cut back, 2 bases at V and 0 bases at J, with 8 bases in the middle. Per the germline V gene, CDR1 is GTSNPN and CDR2 is SVGIG (reference sequence). The CDR3 region is CAWSRQGSGNTIYF. The CDR3 nucleotides are TGTGCCTGGAGTCGGCAGGGCTCTGGAAACACCATATATTTT. The full variable domain, with the rest looked up from reference TRBV30 and TRBJ1-3, is SQTIHQWPATLVQPVGSPLSLECTVEGTSNPNLYWYRQAAGRGLQLLFYSVGIGQISSEVPQNLSASRPQDRQFILSSKKLLLSDSGFYLCAWSRQGSGNTIYFGEGSWLTVV.

The genes are TRBV4-1 and TRBJ2-2; TRBD1 matches at 10 bases. J gave up 4 bases and V 1 base, and 0 bases lay outside the gene matches. The CDR3 is 15 amino acids. Germline V gene sequence: CDR1 MGHRA, CDR2 YSYEKL. This CDR3 is CASSQGDRGTGELFF. In nucleotides, the CDR3 is TGCGCCAGCAGCCAAGGGGACAGGGGCACCGGGGAGCTGTTTTTT.

This chain links TRBV6-5 with TRBJ2-1; D might be TRBD1 (9 bases). The CDR3 runs to 16 residues. The V and J ends lost 0 bases and 7 bases respectively, with 16 bases between them. Per the germline V gene, CDR1 is MNHEY and CDR2 is SVGAGI. This CDR3 reads CASSYSRGDRANEQFF. Here the CDR3 DNA reads TGTGCCAGCAGTTACTCGCGGGGGGACAGGGCTAATGAGCAGTTCTTC.

V and J are TRBV11-2 and TRBJ2-1; weak D call: TRBD2 (6 bases). The V and J ends lost 3 bases and 3 bases respectively, with 15 bases between them. In germline, CDR1 is SGHAT, CDR2 FQNNGV. The CDR3 is 16 residues long. CDR3 in DNA: TGTGCCAGCAGCTTTTATCGGGAGTTTGGCTACAATGAGCAGTTCTTC. Protein product: CASSFYREFGYNEQFF. Drawing the rest from reference TRBV11-2 and TRBJ2-1, the complete variable domain is EAGVAQSPRYKIIEKRQSVAFWCNPISGHATLYWYQQILGQGPKLLIQFQNNGVVDDSQLPKDRFSAERLKGVDSTLKIQPAKLEDSAVYLCASSFYREFGYNEQFFGPGTRLTVL.

The gene calls are TRBV18 and TRBJ2-3, with TRBD2 matching over 11 bases. The CDR3 extends over 17 amino acids. The V and J ends lost 3 bases and 5 bases, in that order; junction bases with no gene match: 10. Per the germline V gene, CDR1 is KGHSH and CDR2 is LQKENI. CDR3 nucleotides: TGTGCCAGCTCACCGTCCTTTACTAGCGGGAGAAAAGATACGCAGTATTTT. Its translation: CASSPSFTSGRKDTQYF.

The genes are TRBV6-5 and TRBJ2-3, with D possibly TRBD2 on 6 matching bases. This CDR3 comprises 12 residues. From germline, CDR1 is MNHEY and CDR2 SVGAGI. Trimming shortened V by 6 bases and J by 5 bases, and 9 bases separated the two germline ends. The chain's CDR3 is CASSGGVDTQYF. CDR3 DNA: TGTGCCAGCAGCGGGGGAGTAGATACGCAGTATTTT.

J is TRBJ2-7 and V is TRBV11-2; 8 nucleotides agree with TRBD2. The germline V gene encodes CDR1 SGHAT and CDR2 FQNNGV. CDR3 size: 17 residues. With 7 bases clipped from V and 4 bases from J, the junction kept 18 bases outside the gene matches. The CDR3 protein is CASTYSMRLATTYEQYF. CDR3 DNA: TGTGCCAGCACCTACTCGATGCGACTAGCGACGACTTACGAGCAGTACTTC.

The CDR3 coding sequence is TGTGCCAGCAGTGACTCCGGTAACCCGGATACGCAGTATTTT. This codes for CASSDSGNPDTQYF. The chain links TRBV6-4 to TRBJ2-3, with D unresolved. V was cut by 0 bases and J by 6 bases, with 10 bases left in between. The CDR3 spans 14 residues. Germline V gives CDR1 MRHNA, CDR2 SNTAGT.

V is TRBV11-3 and J is TRBJ2-3; D is perhaps TRBD2 (5 bases). With 0 bases removed from V and 0 bases from J, the gap between germline ends came to 13 bases. The germline gives CDR1 SGHNT, CDR2 YENEEA. The CDR3 runs to 17 residues. CDR3 sequence reads: CASSLDLEAESTDTQYF. The DNA of the CDR3 is TGTGCCAGCAGCTTAGATCTCGAAGCGGAGAGCACAGATACGCAGTATTTT.

This chain uses TRBV5-1 with TRBJ2-1, with 7 nucleotides matching TRBD2. Losses at the gene ends were 2 bases for V and 8 bases for J; bases not matched to a gene: 10. From germline, CDR1 is SGHRS and CDR2 YFSETQ. This CDR3 is 15 amino acids long. The CDR3 DNA reads TGCGCCAGCAGCTTCCGCGGGAGCAATGGGGATGAGCAGTTCTTC. Residues: CASSFRGSNGDEQFF.